The rows below give T cell receptor beta chains drawn from one sample of a study of identical twins. One entry per CDR3 protein, called by TCRdb with MiXCR from the 5' RACE reads. The table includes 200,000 to 250,000 distinct CDR3 sequences, approximately 7% detected once. The same data also contributed to another study, on yellow fever vaccine responses in identical twins.

The sequenced material came from memory (CD45RO+) T cells sorted from blood. These receptors originate from a woman under 30 in good health. Each CDR3 is given with its conserved first and last residue.

TRBV24-1,TRBJ2-5,CATSDPTSGGETQYF
TRBV11-1,TRBJ2-2,CASYHTGELFF
TRBV7-2,TRBJ1-1,CASSPQAGVTEAFF
TRBV20-1,TRBJ1-5,CSARVGGHQPQHF
TRBV5-1,TRBJ1-1,CASSLGQKNTEAFF
TRBV14,TRBJ2-1,CASSGRQGHYNEQFF
TRBV6-2/TRBV6-3,TRBJ2-7,CASSYPRLRRDYEQYF
TRBV20-1,TRBJ2-7,CSARGLSVNSYEQYF
TRBV6-1,TRBJ2-3,CASSEGLVTQYF
TRBV20-1,TRBJ1-1,CSASWSANTEAFF
TRBV20-1,TRBJ1-6,CSASRGALDSPLHF
TRBV20-1,TRBJ2-1,CSARTSSGRTLNEQFF
TRBV5-1,TRBJ2-3,CASSLGWATGDTQYF
TRBV11-1,TRBJ2-6,CASSLWLGQVSHSGANVLTF
TRBV18,TRBJ2-7,CASSPLGGYEQYF
TRBV9,TRBJ2-6,CASSVSDREPSGANVLTF
TRBV6-2/TRBV6-3,TRBJ2-1,CASSYSPGTSGNYNEQFF
TRBV11-2,TRBJ2-7,CASSPTHDRGLAGGEQYF
TRBV10-3,TRBJ2-3,CAINSGLTDTQYF
TRBV20-1,TRBJ2-1,CSASGGLVSYNEQFF
TRBV7-9,TRBJ1-1,CASSPLGTGVMNTEAFF
TRBV12-3/TRBV12-4,TRBJ1-5,CASSLADSNQPQHF
TRBV20-1,TRBJ1-3,CSASQQERNTIYF
TRBV2,TRBJ2-1,CAFSPSPERSRSYNEQFF
TRBV15,TRBJ2-1,CATSRVVLVGNEQFF
TRBV12-3/TRBV12-4,TRBJ1-5,CASSLGSWGNQPQHF
TRBV7-2,TRBJ2-7,CASSLVGGRQQLYEQYF
TRBV6-1,TRBJ2-1,CASSESRGGPKNEQFF
TRBV7-8,TRBJ1-2,CASSPRLGTANYGYTF
TRBV20-1,TRBJ2-5,CSARGGVETQYF
TRBV11-2,TRBJ2-5,CASSLGSGGAGETQYF
TRBV28,TRBJ2-5,CASSVSRALSQETQYF
TRBV2,TRBJ1-1,CASTQGLGNTEAFF
TRBV20-1,TRBJ2-1,CSAGTEFQFF
TRBV6-5,TRBJ1-1,CASSYEGNTEAFF
TRBV4-1,TRBJ2-3,CASSTPSREVTDTQYF
TRBV9,TRBJ2-1,CASSASTGTSGSLSSYNEQFF
TRBV29-1,TRBJ2-1,CSAGRGVSYNEQFF
TRBV4-1,TRBJ1-1,CASSQPRAALDSVMNTEAFF
TRBV5-4,TRBJ2-3,CASSLDRTYTDTQYF
TRBV5-1,TRBJ2-2,CASSTRTGNTGELFF
TRBV3-1,TRBJ2-1,CASSQGLAGENEQFF
TRBV12-3/TRBV12-4,TRBJ1-6,CATKTGPNSPLHF
TRBV6-5,TRBJ2-1,CASRDRNEQFF
TRBV10-3,TRBJ2-3,CAISELSGSNTQYF
TRBV20-1,TRBJ2-2,CSARRTSGRFTGELFF
TRBV10-3,TRBJ2-3,CAISELSGGALDTQYF
TRBV24-1,TRBJ1-2,CATSAPDTNYGYTF
TRBV28,TRBJ2-5,CASSRGGQGARKTQYF
TRBV12-3/TRBV12-4,TRBJ2-2,CASRRATELFF